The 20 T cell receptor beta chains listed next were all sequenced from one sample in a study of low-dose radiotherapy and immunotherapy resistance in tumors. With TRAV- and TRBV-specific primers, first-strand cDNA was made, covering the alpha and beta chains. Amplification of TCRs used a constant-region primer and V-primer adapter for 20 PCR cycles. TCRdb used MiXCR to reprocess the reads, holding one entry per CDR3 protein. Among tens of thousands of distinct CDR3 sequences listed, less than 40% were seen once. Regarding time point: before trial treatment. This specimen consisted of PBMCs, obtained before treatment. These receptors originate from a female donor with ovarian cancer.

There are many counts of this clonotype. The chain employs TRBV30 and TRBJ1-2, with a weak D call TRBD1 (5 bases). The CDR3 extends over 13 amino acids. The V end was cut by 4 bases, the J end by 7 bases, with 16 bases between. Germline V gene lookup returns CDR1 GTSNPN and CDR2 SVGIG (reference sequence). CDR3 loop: CAWTERGNRGYTF. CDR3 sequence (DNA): TGTGCCTGGACCGAAAGGGGCAATCGTGGCTACACCTTC.

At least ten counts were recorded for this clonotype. The CDR3 reads CASRRRQGAGGYTF. The CDR3 bases are TGTGCCAGCAGACGTCGACAGGGGGCCGGTGGCTACACCTTC. The rearrangement joins TRBV28 to TRBJ1-2; 10 bases map to TRBD1. The CDR3 sequence is 14 residues long. Germline CDR1 is MDHEN and CDR2 is SYDVKM. Trimming at V came to 6 bases and at J to 7 bases, leaving 8 bases not matched to a gene.

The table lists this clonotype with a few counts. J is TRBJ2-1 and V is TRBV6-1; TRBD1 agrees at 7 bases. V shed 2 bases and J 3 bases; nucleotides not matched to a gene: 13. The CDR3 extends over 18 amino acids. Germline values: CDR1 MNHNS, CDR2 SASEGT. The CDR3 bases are TGTGCCAGCAGTGAACCCGCGACAGGGAGTTTCCGCTACAATGAGCAGTTCTTC. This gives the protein CASSEPATGSFRYNEQFF.

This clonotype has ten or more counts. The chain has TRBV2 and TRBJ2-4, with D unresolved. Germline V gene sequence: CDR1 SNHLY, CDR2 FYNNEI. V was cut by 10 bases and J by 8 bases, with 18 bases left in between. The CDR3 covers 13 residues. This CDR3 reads CAIVGPRSDIQYF. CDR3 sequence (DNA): TGTGCCATCGTTGGGCCCAGGAGCGACATTCAGTACTTC.

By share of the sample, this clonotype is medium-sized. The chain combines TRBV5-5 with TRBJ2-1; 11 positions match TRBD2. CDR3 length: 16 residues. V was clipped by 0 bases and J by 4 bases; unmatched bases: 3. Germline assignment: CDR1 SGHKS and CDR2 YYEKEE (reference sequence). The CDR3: CASSLGTSGGYNEQFF. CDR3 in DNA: TGTGCCAGCAGCTTGGGAACTAGCGGGGGATACAATGAGCAGTTCTTC.

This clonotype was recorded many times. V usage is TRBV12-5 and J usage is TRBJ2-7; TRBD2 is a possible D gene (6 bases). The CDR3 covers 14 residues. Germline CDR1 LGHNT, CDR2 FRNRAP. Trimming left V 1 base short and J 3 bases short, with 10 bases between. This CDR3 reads CASGLGGGSYEQYF. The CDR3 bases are TGTGCTAGTGGTTTGGGGGGAGGAAGCTACGAGCAGTACTTC.

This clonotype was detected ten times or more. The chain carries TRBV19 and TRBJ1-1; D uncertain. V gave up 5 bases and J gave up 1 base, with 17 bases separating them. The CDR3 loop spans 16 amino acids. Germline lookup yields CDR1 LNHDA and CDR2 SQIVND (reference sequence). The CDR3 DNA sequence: TGTGCCAGTAGTGTTTCTCACACGGAGAAGAACACTGAAGCTTTCTTT. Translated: CASSVSHTEKNTEAFF.

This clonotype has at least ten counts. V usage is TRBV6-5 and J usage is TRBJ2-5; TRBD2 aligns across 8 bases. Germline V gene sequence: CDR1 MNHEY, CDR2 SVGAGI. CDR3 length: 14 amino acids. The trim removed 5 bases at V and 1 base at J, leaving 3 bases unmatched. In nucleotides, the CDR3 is TGTGCCAGCAGTCAACTAGCGGTCCAAGAGACCCAGTACTTC. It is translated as CASSQLAVQETQYF.

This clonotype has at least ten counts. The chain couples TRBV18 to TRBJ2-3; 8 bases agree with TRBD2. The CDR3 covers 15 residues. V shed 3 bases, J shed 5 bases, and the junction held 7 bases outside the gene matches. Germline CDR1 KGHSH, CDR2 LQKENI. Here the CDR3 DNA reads TGTGCCAGCTCACCTACCGGGACTAGGGGAGATACGCAGTATTTT. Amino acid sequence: CASSPTGTRGDTQYF.

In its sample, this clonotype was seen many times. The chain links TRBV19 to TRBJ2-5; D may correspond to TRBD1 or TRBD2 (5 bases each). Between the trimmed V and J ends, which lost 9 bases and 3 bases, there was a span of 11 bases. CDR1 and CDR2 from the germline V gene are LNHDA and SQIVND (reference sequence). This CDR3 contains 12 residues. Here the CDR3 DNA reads TGTGCCAGCTCCGGGACCAAAGAGACCCAGTACTTC. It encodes CASSGTKETQYF.

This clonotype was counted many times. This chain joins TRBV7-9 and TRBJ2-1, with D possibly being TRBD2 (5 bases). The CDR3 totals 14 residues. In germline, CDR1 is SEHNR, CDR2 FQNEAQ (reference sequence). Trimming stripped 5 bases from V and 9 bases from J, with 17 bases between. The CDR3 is CASSNLGGLAEQFF. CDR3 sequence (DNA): TGTGCCAGCAGCAACTTAGGAGGTCTGGCTGAGCAGTTCTTC.

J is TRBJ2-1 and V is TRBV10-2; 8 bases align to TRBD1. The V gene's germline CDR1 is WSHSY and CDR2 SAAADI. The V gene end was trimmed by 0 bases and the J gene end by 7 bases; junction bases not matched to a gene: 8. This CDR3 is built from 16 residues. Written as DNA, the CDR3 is TGCGCCAGCAGTGAGTCGACGGACAGGGCTGGGAATGAGCAGTTCTTC. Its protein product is CASSESTDRAGNEQFF.

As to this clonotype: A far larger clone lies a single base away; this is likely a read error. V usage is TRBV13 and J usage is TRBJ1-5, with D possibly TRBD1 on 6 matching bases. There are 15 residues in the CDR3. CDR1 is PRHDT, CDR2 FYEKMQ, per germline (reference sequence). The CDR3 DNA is TGTGACAGCACCCCGGGGCCCGGGGGCGTTCAGCCCCAGCATTTT. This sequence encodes CDSTPGPGGVQPQHF.

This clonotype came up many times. Here the CDR3 DNA reads TGTGCCAGCAGTTACGAAGGACACTACCAAGAGACCCAGTACTTC. It specifies CASSYEGHYQETQYF. This chain joins TRBV6-2 or TRBV6-3 and TRBJ2-5; tentatively, D is TRBD1 (5 bases). V dropped 2 bases and J dropped 0 bases, with 10 bases sitting between them. Germline V gene sequence: CDR1 MNHEY, CDR2 SVGEGT. The CDR3 spans 15 residues.

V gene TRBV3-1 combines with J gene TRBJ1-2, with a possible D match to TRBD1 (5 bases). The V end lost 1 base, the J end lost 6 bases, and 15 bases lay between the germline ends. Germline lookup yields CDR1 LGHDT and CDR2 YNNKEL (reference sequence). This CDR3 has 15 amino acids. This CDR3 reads CASSQVVGATDGYTF. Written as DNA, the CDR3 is TGTGCCAGCAGCCAAGTCGTTGGGGCCACTGATGGCTACACCTTC. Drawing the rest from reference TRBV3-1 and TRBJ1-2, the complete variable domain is DTAVSQTPKYLVTQMGNDKSIKCEQNLGHDTMYWYKQDSKKFLKIMFSYNNKELIINETVPNRFSPKSPDKAHLNLHINSLELGDSAVYFCASSQVVGATDGYTFGSGTRLTVV.

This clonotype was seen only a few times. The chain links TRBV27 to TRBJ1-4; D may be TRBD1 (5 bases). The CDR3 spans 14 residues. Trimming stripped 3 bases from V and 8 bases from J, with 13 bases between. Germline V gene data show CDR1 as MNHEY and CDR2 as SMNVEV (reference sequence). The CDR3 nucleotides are TGTGCCAGCAGTTTGAGGAGGGGAAGAGAAAAACTGTTTTTT. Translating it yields CASSLRRGREKLFF.

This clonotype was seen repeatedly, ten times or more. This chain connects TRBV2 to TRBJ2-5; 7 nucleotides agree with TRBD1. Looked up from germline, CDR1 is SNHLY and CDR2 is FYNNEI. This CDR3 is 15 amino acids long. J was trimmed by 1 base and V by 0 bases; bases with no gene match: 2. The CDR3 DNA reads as TGTGCCAGCAGTGAAGCGAGGACAGGCCAAGAGACCCAGTACTTC. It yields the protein CASSEARTGQETQYF.

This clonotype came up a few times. For the CDR3, the DNA is TGTGCCAGCAGTCCTTCTACCCTAAACAACAATGAGCAGTTCTTC. This codes for CASSPSTLNNNEQFF. This sequence joins TRBV2 and TRBJ2-1; D gene uncertain. The V and J ends lost 5 bases and 5 bases respectively, with 16 bases between them. The CDR3 sequence is 15 residues long. The germline V gene encodes CDR1 SNHLY and CDR2 FYNNEI.

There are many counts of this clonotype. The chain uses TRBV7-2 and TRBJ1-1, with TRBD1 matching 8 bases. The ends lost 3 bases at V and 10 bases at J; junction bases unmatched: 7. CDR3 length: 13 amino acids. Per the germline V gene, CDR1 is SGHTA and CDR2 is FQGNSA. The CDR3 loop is CASSLRQGLSAFF. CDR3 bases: TGTGCCAGCAGCTTGAGACAGGGGTTATCAGCTTTCTTT.

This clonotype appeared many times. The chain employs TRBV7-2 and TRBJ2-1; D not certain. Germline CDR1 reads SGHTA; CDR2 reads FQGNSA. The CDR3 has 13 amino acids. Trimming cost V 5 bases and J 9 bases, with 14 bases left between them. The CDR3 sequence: CASSPPVSLEQFF. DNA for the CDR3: TGTGCCAGCAGCCCTCCCGTAAGTCTTGAGCAGTTCTTC.